This T cell receptor beta chain was sequenced for a study of cytomegalovirus exposure and HLA in healthy donors. Study-wide background: The study placed 80% to 90% of its roughly 400 genotyped donors in the Caucasian-associated ancestry cluster. Study results and caveats: Fewer N-insertions (relative to the roughly 630-donor mean) were reportedly seen in an Asian-associated ancestry cluster in a later analysis.

In regard to this clone: Its target is not known.

The CDR3 is 14 amino acids. Trimming took off 11 bases at V and 1 base at J, with 14 bases between the two ends. PCR primers comprised 60 Vbeta and 13 Jbeta primers. The method was immunoSEQ multiplex PCR; TCRdb's version includes in-frame clones alone and lacks a portion of them. This repertoire includes some 110,000 clones. This sequence originates from a man aged 35 to 55 in good health and CMV-seronegative. This sequence joins TRBV6-7 and TRBJ2-2; the D gene is possibly TRBD1 (5 bases). TRBV6-7 is labeled an ORF, and its function is uncertain. Sequences were obtained from PBMCs. The CDR3 coding sequence is TGTGCCGGTTCAAGGGGCGGGAACACCGGGGAGCTGTTTTTT. This gives the protein CAGSRGGNTGELFF.